What follows are 18 T cell receptor beta chains derived from one specimen sequenced in a study of shared clonotypes between healthy human individuals. Profiled with immunoSEQ multiplex PCR; TCRdb holds only in-frame clones, not every one. Of about 2 million clones in the sample, approximately 94% were seen once. Terminally differentiated effector memory CD45RA+ cells were left out of the naive CD8 fraction, which was CD45RO-negative and positively selected for CCR7. What was sequenced was naive CD8+ T cells sorted from blood. The source of these receptors is a man between 18 and 35 years old in good health.

This chain links TRBV19 with TRBJ1-1; 7 nucleotides match TRBD1. Per the germline V gene, CDR1 is LNHDA and CDR2 is SQIVND (reference sequence). The trim removed 5 bases at V and 3 bases at J, leaving 6 bases unmatched. There are 14 residues in the CDR3. The CDR3 DNA follows: TGTGCCAGTAGTCCGAGACAGGGCGACACTGAAGCTTTCTTT. Its protein is CASSPRQGDTEAFF.

The table lists this clone with a few counts. The chain has TRBV6-5 and TRBJ1-1, with TRBD1 matching over 8 bases. Germline-derived CDR1 and CDR2 are MNHEY and SVGAGI. The CDR3 runs 15 residues. J was trimmed by 3 bases and V by 5 bases; bases with no gene match: 8. CDR3 residues: CASSPQGAAHTEAFF. DNA for the CDR3: TGTGCCAGCAGTCCCCAGGGGGCAGCTCACACTGAAGCTTTCTTT.

The V gene is TRBV9, the J gene TRBJ2-2; D is unclear. The CDR3 is 16 residues long. Germline assignment: CDR1 SGDLS and CDR2 YYNGEE. V was clipped by 0 bases and J by 3 bases, with 12 bases between them. In DNA, the CDR3 is TGTGCCAGCAGCGTAGATCCGGAGAGGTACACCGGGGAGCTGTTTTTT. It codes for CASSVDPERYTGELFF.

Note on this clone: This CDR3 is also generated by other DNA sequences in the sample. The CDR3 region is CASREDEQFF. The CDR3 nucleotides read TGTGCCAGCCGCGAGGATGAGCAGTTCTTC. The chain uses TRBV7-9 and TRBJ2-1, with D unclear. This CDR3 comprises 10 residues. Germline-derived CDR1 and CDR2 are SEHNR and FQNEAQ (reference sequence). V was cut by 8 bases and J by 8 bases, with 7 bases left in between.

In the case of this clone: The same CDR3 is also encoded by other DNA sequences in this sample. The chain couples TRBV7-9 to TRBJ2-7, with TRBD2 matching 10 bases. The V gene end was trimmed by 1 base and the J gene end by 5 bases; junction bases not matched to a gene: 5. Germline V lookup: CDR1 SEHNR, CDR2 FQNEAQ (reference sequence). The CDR3 covers 15 residues. CDR3 in amino acids: CASSLVLAGVDEQYF. The CDR3 region has the DNA TGTGCCAGCAGCTTAGTGCTAGCGGGAGTCGACGAGCAGTACTTC.

The rearrangement uses TRBV30 and TRBJ1-1; D remains ambiguous. Germline CDR1 reads GTSNPN; CDR2 reads SVGIG (reference sequence). The CDR3 loop spans 12 amino acids. The V end lost 5 bases, the J end lost 1 base, and 8 bases lay between the germline ends. In DNA form, the CDR3 reads TGTGCCTGGGAAATGGGGAACACTGAAGCTTTCTTT. This translates into CAWEMGNTEAFF.

This chain links TRBV7-2 with TRBJ2-5; 12 bases are a match to TRBD1. The germline CDR1 and CDR2 sequences are SGHTA and FQGNSA. The CDR3 is made up of 16 amino acids. The V segment lost 1 base and the J segment 5 bases; nucleotides outside the gene matches: 5. CDR3 nucleotides: TGTGCCAGCAGCTTAGGAGGGACAGGGGGCCTGGAGACCCAGTACTTC. This gives the protein CASSLGGTGGLETQYF.

V gene TRBV9 combines with J gene TRBJ2-7; no firm D call. Trimming removed 4 bases from V and 2 bases from J, with 19 bases in between. CDR3 length: 16 amino acids. Germline V gene data show CDR1 as SGDLS and CDR2 as YYNGEE. The CDR3 region has the DNA TGTGCCAGCAGCCCTCCAGGAATGGGTCTGGCCTACGAGCAGTACTTC. Translation: CASSPPGMGLAYEQYF.

The rearrangement links TRBV5-5 to TRBJ1-1, with D maybe TRBD1 (5 bases). CDR3 length: 14 amino acids. Germline V gene sequence: CDR1 SGHKS, CDR2 YYEKEE (reference sequence). V was pared by 4 bases and J by 1 base, with 11 bases between. In DNA, the CDR3 is TGTGCCAGCAGCCCTGGGACGCAGAACACTGAAGCTTTCTTT. Translated, it gives CASSPGTQNTEAFF.

The chain couples TRBV27 to TRBJ2-7; D not resolved. With 4 bases removed from V and 3 bases from J, the gap between germline ends came to 10 bases. This CDR3 has 13 residues. In germline, CDR1 is MNHEY, CDR2 SMNVEV (reference sequence). The CDR3 nucleotides read TGTGCCAGCAGTTCTTTAGGGCGCTACGAGCAGTACTTC. This gives the protein CASSSLGRYEQYF.

The rearrangement links TRBV5-4 to TRBJ2-5; D gene uncertain. Germline lookup yields CDR1 SGHNT and CDR2 YYREEE (reference sequence). V was pared by 0 bases and J by 0 bases, with 6 bases between. The length of the CDR3 is 14 residues. DNA for the CDR3: TGTGCCAGCAGCTTGGTAATGGACCAAGAGACCCAGTACTTC. Translating it yields CASSLVMDQETQYF.

V is TRBV6-5 and J is TRBJ2-2; 8 positions agree with TRBD1. The V and J ends lost 2 bases and 2 bases, in that order; junction bases with no gene match: 1. Germline CDR1 MNHEY, CDR2 SVGAGI. The CDR3 extends over 15 amino acids. The CDR3 DNA sequence: TGTGCCAGCAGTTACGACAGGGGTAACACCGGGGAGCTGTTTTTT. It codes for CASSYDRGNTGELFF.

J is TRBJ2-1 and V is TRBV5-1, with 9 nucleotides matching TRBD2. With V trimmed by 0 bases and J by 5 bases, 6 bases remained unmatched. This CDR3 is built from 16 residues. CDR1 and CDR2 from the germline V gene are SGHRS and YFSETQ. CDR3 region: CASSLVAGGPHNEQFF. The CDR3 region has the DNA TGCGCCAGCAGCTTGGTTGCGGGGGGGCCCCACAATGAGCAGTTCTTC.

This chain joins TRBV6-5 and TRBJ2-3; 12 bases agree with TRBD1. With V trimmed by 4 bases and J by 4 bases, 6 bases remained unmatched. The CDR3 has 16 amino acids. Germline V lookup: CDR1 MNHEY, CDR2 SVGAGI. CDR3 sequence: CASSSGDRGHPDTQYF. CDR3 in DNA: TGTGCCAGCAGTTCTGGGGACAGGGGGCATCCAGATACGCAGTATTTT.

The chain links TRBV29-1 to TRBJ2-5; D might be TRBD1 (6 bases). The DNA end favors TRBJ2-7, so the J call may be wrong. CDR1 and CDR2 (germline): SQVTM, ANQGSEA. The CDR3 covers 12 residues. CDR3 protein: CSVEGHLYEQYF. CDR3 coding DNA: TGCAGCGTTGAGGGACACCTCTACGAGCAGTACTTC.

The V and J genes are TRBV7-9 and TRBJ2-7, with a weak D call TRBD2 (5 bases). CDR1 SEHNR and CDR2 FQNEAQ come from the germline V gene (reference sequence). CDR3 length: 14 residues. Trimming took 1 base from V and 0 from J, leaving 7 bases between them. The CDR3 coding sequence is TGTGCCAGCAGCTTAGAACGGGACTCCTACGAGCAGTACTTC. Amino acids: CASSLERDSYEQYF. The full variable domain, its missing parts supplied by reference TRBV7-9 and TRBJ2-7, is DTGVSQNPRHKITKRGQNVTFRCDPISEHNRLYWYRQTLGQGPEFLTYFQNEAQLEKSRLLSDRFSAERPKGSFSTLEIQRTEQGDSAMYLCASSLERDSYEQYFGPGTRLTVT.

This clone was counted a few times. This chain connects TRBV27 to TRBJ1-2; TRBD1 matches at 8 bases. The V segment lost 6 bases and the J segment 4 bases; nucleotides outside the gene matches: 10. Per the germline V gene, CDR1 is MNHEY and CDR2 is SMNVEV (reference sequence). The CDR3 covers 15 residues. The CDR3 sequence: CASSIPGQGSYGYTF. DNA for the CDR3: TGTGCCAGCAGCATACCCGGACAGGGTAGCTATGGCTACACCTTC.

The chain carries TRBV28 and TRBJ2-1; 7 bases fit TRBD1. The germline V gene encodes CDR1 MDHEN and CDR2 SYDVKM. The CDR3 is 14 residues long. Trimming cost V 2 bases and J 7 bases; bases outside gene matches: 5. The CDR3 is CASSLRVRGNEQFF. CDR3 DNA sequence: TGTGCCAGCAGTTTAAGGGTCAGGGGGAATGAGCAGTTCTTC.